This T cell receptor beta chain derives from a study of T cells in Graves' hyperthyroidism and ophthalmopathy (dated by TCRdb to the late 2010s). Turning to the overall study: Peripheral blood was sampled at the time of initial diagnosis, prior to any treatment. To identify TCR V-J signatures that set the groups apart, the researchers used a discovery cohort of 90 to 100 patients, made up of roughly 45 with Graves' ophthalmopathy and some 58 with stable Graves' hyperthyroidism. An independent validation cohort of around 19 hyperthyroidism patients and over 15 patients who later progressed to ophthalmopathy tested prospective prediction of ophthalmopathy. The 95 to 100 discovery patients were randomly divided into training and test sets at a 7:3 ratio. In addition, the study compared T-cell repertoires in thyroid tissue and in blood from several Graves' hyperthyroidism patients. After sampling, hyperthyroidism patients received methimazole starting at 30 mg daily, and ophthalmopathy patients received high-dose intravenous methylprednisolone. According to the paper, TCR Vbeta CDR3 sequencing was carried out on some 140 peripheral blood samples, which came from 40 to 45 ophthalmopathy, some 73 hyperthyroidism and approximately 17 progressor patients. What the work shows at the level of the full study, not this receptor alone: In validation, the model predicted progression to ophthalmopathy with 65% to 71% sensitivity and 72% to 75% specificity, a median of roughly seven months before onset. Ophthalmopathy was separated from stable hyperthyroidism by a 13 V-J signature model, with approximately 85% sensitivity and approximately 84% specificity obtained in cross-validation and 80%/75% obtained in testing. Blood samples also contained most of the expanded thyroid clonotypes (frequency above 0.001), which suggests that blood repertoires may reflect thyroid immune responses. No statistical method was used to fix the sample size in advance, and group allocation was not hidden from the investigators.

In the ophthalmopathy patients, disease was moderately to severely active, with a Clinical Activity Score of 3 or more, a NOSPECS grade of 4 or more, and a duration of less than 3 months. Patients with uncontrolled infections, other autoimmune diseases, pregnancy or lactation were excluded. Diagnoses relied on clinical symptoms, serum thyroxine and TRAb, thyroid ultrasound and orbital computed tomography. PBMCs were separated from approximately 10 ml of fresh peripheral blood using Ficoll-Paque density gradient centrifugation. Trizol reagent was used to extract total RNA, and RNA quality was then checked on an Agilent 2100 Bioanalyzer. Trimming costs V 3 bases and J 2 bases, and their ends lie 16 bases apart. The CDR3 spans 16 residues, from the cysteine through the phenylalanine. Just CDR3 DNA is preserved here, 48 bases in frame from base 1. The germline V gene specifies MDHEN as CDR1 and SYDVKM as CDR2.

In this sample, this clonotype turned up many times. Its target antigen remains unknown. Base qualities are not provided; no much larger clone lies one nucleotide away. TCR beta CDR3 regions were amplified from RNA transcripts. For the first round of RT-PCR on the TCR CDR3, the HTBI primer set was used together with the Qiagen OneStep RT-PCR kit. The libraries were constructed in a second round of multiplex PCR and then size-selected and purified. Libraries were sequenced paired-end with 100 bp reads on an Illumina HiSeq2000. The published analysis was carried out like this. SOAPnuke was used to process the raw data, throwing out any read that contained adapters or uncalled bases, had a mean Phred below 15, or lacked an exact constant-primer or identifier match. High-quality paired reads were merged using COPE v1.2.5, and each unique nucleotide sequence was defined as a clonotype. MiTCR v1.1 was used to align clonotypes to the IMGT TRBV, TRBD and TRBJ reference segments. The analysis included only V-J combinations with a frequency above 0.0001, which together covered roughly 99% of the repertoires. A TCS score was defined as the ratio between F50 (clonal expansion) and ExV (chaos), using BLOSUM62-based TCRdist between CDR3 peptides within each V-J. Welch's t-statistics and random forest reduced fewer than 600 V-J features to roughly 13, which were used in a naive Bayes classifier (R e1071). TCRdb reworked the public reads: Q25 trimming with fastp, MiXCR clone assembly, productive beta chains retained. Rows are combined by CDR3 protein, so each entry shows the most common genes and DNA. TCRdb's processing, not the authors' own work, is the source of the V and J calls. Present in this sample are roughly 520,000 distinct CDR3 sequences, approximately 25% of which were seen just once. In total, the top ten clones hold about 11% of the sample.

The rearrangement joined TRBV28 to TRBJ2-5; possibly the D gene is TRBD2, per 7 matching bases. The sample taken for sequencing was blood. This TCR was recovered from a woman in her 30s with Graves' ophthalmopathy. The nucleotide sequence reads TGTGCCAGCAGTTTTGGAACAGGGAGGGGGCAAGAGACCCAGTACTTC. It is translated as CASSFGTGRGQETQYF.